These T cell receptor beta chains were read from a single sample in a study of blood T cell repertoires in COVID-19. Sequencing used immunoSEQ multiplex PCR; TCRdb keeps in-frame clones, though not all of them. The data hold some 64,000 clones, with around two thirds observed a single time. Sequencing was performed on PBMCs or T cells enriched from blood (not recorded which). These receptors all stem from an older woman who had been exposed to COVID-19. Each CDR3 is given with its conserved first and last residue. A D gene is named only where the DNA matches it firmly. Part of the rows lack a size; the others show once, few, many or a class for expanded clones.

abundance	v_gene	d_gene	j_gene	CDR3aa	CDR3nt
few	TRBV10-3	-	TRBJ1-2	CAISGQAERSNYGYTF	TGTGCCATCAGTGGGCAGGCAGAACGGTCTAACTATGGCTACACCTTC
-	TRBV7-2	-	TRBJ2-2	CASSLSPGELFF	TGTGCCAGCAGCCTAAGTCCCGGGGAGCTGTTTTTT
-	TRBV11-2	TRBD1	TRBJ2-1	CASSPAYRGQDEQFF	TGTGCCAGCAGCCCCGCGTACAGGGGGCAAGATGAGCAGTTCTTC
-	TRBV7-3	TRBD2	TRBJ2-7	CASSLSGGSYEQYF	TGTGCCAGCAGCTTATCGGGGGGGTCCTACGAGCAGTACTTC
-	TRBV28	-	TRBJ1-1	CASSPPHLWPRTEAFF	TGTGCCAGCAGTCCCCCCCATCTCTGGCCGAGGACTGAAGCTTTCTTT
-	TRBV7-3	TRBD2	TRBJ2-5	CASSSSGGAVETQYF	TGTGCCAGCAGCTCTAGCGGGGGGGCAGTAGAGACCCAGTACTTC
-	TRBV27	-	TRBJ1-3	CASSSSGARNTIYF	TGTGCCAGCAGTTCTTCAGGGGCCCGAAACACCATATATTTT
-	TRBV3-1/TRBV3-2	TRBD1	TRBJ1-3	CASSPGTDGNTIYF	TGTGCCAGCAGCCCAGGGACAGATGGAAACACCATATATTTT
-	TRBV7-9	-	TRBJ1-4	CASSPGRAGEEKLFF	TGTGCCAGCAGCCCAGGACGGGCAGGGGAAGAAAAACTGTTTTTT
-	TRBV19	TRBD1	TRBJ1-1	CASSTTGPTEAFF	TGTGCCAGTAGTACGACAGGGCCCACTGAAGCTTTCTTT
-	TRBV6-1	TRBD2	TRBJ2-1	CASSGIAGHNEQFF	TGTGCCAGCTCCGGGATAGCGGGACACAATGAGCAGTTCTTC
once	TRBV9	TRBD1	TRBJ1-2	CASSVGGQGGGYTF	TGTGCCAGCAGCGTAGGAGGGCAGGGGGGTGGCTACACCTTC
-	TRBV27	-	TRBJ2-7	CASSLSPSGYEQYF	TGTGCCAGCAGTTTATCGCCTTCGGGATACGAGCAGTACTTC
-	TRBV27	-	TRBJ2-1	CASSLGSEQFF	TGTGCCAGCAGTTTGGGGAGTGAGCAGTTCTTC
-	TRBV7-9	-	TRBJ1-5	CASSKDTDQPQHF	TGTGCCAGCAGCAAGGACACCGATCAGCCCCAGCATTTT
-	TRBV6-1	-	TRBJ1-4	CASSEGRGVEKLFF	TGTGCCAGCAGTGAAGGCAGGGGAGTCGAAAAACTGTTTTTT
-	TRBV5-4	-	TRBJ2-5	CASRPGSPKGTQYF	TGTGCCAGCAGGCCGGGATCCCCTAAAGGGACCCAGTACTTC
few	TRBV20-1	-	TRBJ2-3	CSASSSPSTDTQYF	TGCAGTGCTAGTTCCTCCCCGAGCACAGATACGCAGTATTTT
-	TRBV28	TRBD2	TRBJ2-1	CASSLITSGRSRNEQFF	TGTGCCAGCAGTTTAATTACTAGCGGGAGAAGTAGGAATGAGCAGTTCTTC
-	TRBV2	TRBD1	TRBJ2-1	CASSEEIQGPQGSFF	TGTGCCAGCAGTGAAGAAATACAGGGGCCCCAAGGGAGTTTCTTC
-	TRBV10-3	TRBD1	TRBJ2-3	CAISRNRGEGDTQYF	TGTGCCATCAGCAGAAACAGGGGAGAGGGAGATACGCAGTATTTT
-	TRBV7-6	-	TRBJ1-3	CASSPTYGTKEVDGNTIYF	TGTGCCAGCAGCCCTACATACGGGACAAAAGAGGTGGATGGAAACACCATATATTTT
-	TRBV6-5	TRBD1	TRBJ2-7	CASSYEGTGVREQYF	TGTGCCAGCAGTTACGAAGGGACAGGGGTTCGGGAGCAGTACTTC
-	TRBV5-5	TRBD1	TRBJ2-7	CASTGTGVYEQYF	TGTGCCAGCACTGGGACAGGCGTTTACGAGCAGTACTTC
-	TRBV5-4	TRBD1	TRBJ1-1	CASSWDRETEAFF	TGTGCCAGCAGTTGGGACAGGGAGACTGAAGCTTTCTTT
-	TRBV9	-	TRBJ1-6	CASSPSTSSYNSPLHF	TGTGCCAGCAGCCCCTCAACAAGCTCCTATAATTCACCCCTCCACTTT
-	TRBV4-1	TRBD2	TRBJ2-1	CASSISGGADLSSYNEQFF	TGCGCCAGCAGCATTAGCGGGGGGGCTGATCTAAGCTCCTACAATGAGCAGTTCTTC
-	TRBV19	-	TRBJ2-3	CASSRADTQYF	TGTGCCAGTAGTCGAGCAGATACGCAGTATTTT